Following are 12 T cell receptor beta chains from one sample sequenced in a study of blood T cells in healthy people across ages. A J-beta primer mix and a sample-barcoded 5' primer were used in a second PCR of roughly 7 to 12 cycles. One entry per CDR3 protein results from TCRdb running MiXCR on the 5' RACE reads. This table holds roughly 800,000 distinct CDR3 sequences, roughly 64% found once. The sequenced sample was blood. The receptor set was obtained from a man aged 30 to 45 in good health.

The J gene is TRBJ2-6, the V gene TRBV7-9; 8 bases are a match to TRBD2. V shed 8 bases and J 0 bases; nucleotides not matched to a gene: 15. Germline assignment: CDR1 SEHNR and CDR2 FQNEAQ (reference sequence). CDR3 length: 19 residues. The CDR3: CASGSPGLEGLSGANVLTF. The CDR3 coding sequence is TGTGCCAGCGGCTCTCCGGGACTAGAAGGTCTCTCTGGGGCCAACGTCCTGACTTTC.

This clonotype was picked up one time. Germline is not matched at one junction end, which may reflect a read error. V gene TRBV6-5 combines with J gene TRBJ2-7; tentatively, D is TRBD1 (6 bases). CDR1 MNHEY and CDR2 SVGAGI come from the germline V gene. This CDR3 region has 15 residues. CDR3 DNA sequence: TGTGCCAGTAGTTACTCGTTATTGGGGGCGTACGAGCAGTACTTC. It encodes CASSYSLLGAYEQYF.

The rearrangement joins TRBV6-2 or TRBV6-3 to TRBJ2-5; 9 bases align to TRBD2. The germline gives CDR1 MNHEY, CDR2 SVGEGT. V dropped 2 bases and J dropped 4; count of bases not matched to a gene: 8. The length of the CDR3 is 16 residues. CDR3 sequence: CASSYRLGTSLETQYF. The CDR3 nucleotides are TGTGCCAGCAGTTACCGACTCGGGACTAGCCTAGAGACCCAGTACTTC.

Here the CDR3 DNA reads TGTGCCAGTAGCTCTGGACAGGGTACGAGCTCCTACAATGAGCAGTTCTTC. It translates to CASSSGQGTSSYNEQFF. The genes are TRBV19 and TRBJ2-1; TRBD1 matches 8 bases. The CDR3 consists of 17 residues. Germline V gene sequence: CDR1 LNHDA, CDR2 SQIVND (reference sequence). V was clipped by 6 bases and J by 0 bases; unmatched bases: 10. The full variable domain, its missing parts supplied by reference TRBV19 and TRBJ2-1, is DGGITQSPKYLFRKEGQNVTLSCEQNLNHDAMYWYRQDPGQGLRLIYYSQIVNDFQKGDIAEGYSVSREKKESFPLTVTSAQKNPTAFYLCASSSGQGTSSYNEQFFGPGTRLTVL.

The V gene is TRBV20-1, the J gene TRBJ2-7; TRBD1 matches at 7 bases. The CDR3 consists of 16 residues. CDR1 and CDR2 from the germline V gene are DFQATT and SNEGSKA (reference sequence). With 6 bases clipped from V and 3 bases from J, the junction kept 17 bases outside the gene matches. CDR3 sequence (DNA): TGCAGTGCAACCCCCTTGGACAGGAGTACCCTCTACGAGCAGTACTTC. It encodes CSATPLDRSTLYEQYF.

The chain has TRBV4-2 and TRBJ2-1; possible D gene TRBD2, 6 bases. With 0 bases removed from V and 4 bases from J, the gap between germline ends came to 16 bases. Looked up from germline, CDR1 is LGHNA and CDR2 is YNFKEQ. CDR3 length equals 17 residues. CDR3 bases: TGTGCCAGCAGCCAAGATGGAAAGGAGGGCCTTTACAATGAGCAGTTCTTC. Amino acid sequence: CASSQDGKEGLYNEQFF.

V usage is TRBV4-3 and J usage is TRBJ2-6, with D hard to call. The germline gives CDR1 LGHNA, CDR2 YSLEER. The V end lost 9 bases, the J end lost 0 bases, and 9 bases lay between the germline ends. The CDR3 is 14 residues long. The CDR3 here is CASEPFSGANVLTF. Here the CDR3 DNA reads TGCGCCAGTGAACCGTTCTCTGGGGCCAACGTCCTGACTTTC.

The V gene is TRBV7-2, the J gene TRBJ2-7, with D possibly being TRBD2 (5 bases). Trimming left V 5 bases short and J 5 bases short, with 19 bases between. CDR3 length: 15 residues. Germline CDR1 SGHTA, CDR2 FQGNSA. The CDR3 DNA follows: TGTGCCAGCAGCCTCAGCGCCGGGGTTATAGACGAGCAGTACTTC. It specifies CASSLSAGVIDEQYF.

The rearrangement uses TRBV11-2 and TRBJ2-1; maybe TRBD2 (5 bases). Germline V gene lookup returns CDR1 SGHAT and CDR2 FQNNGV. The CDR3 has 14 residues. Trimming removed 5 bases at V and 7 bases at J, with 15 bases between. CDR3 nucleotide sequence: TGTGCCAGCAGCCCAGAGCTAGCCTCGAATGAGCAGTTCTTC. Translated, it gives CASSPELASNEQFF. Full variable domain (missing parts from reference TRBV11-2 and TRBJ2-1): EAGVAQSPRYKIIEKRQSVAFWCNPISGHATLYWYQQILGQGPKLLIQFQNNGVVDDSQLPKDRFSAERLKGVDSTLKIQPAKLEDSAVYLCASSPELASNEQFFGPGTRLTVL.

The chain recombines TRBV4-2 with TRBJ1-1; possible D gene TRBD1, 5 bases. V dropped 4 bases and J dropped 1 base, with 16 bases sitting between them. Germline V gene sequence: CDR1 LGHNA, CDR2 YNFKEQ. CDR3 length: 16 amino acids. The DNA for the CDR3 is TGTGCCAGCAGCCCGCAGCAGGGACGAGAGAACACTGAAGCTTTCTTT. Its translation: CASSPQQGRENTEAFF.

This clonotype was counted a few times. At one boundary the junction diverges from the germline segment, which might be a read error. The chain joins TRBV6-2 or TRBV6-3 to TRBJ2-1, with D hard to call. CDR1 is MNHEY, CDR2 SVGEGT, per germline. The CDR3 covers 11 residues. This CDR3 reads CAGSYYNEQFF. The CDR3 region has the DNA TGTGCCGGCAGTTATTACAATGAGCAGTTCTTC.

The V call is TRBV27, the J call TRBJ2-1; no clear D gene. This CDR3 spans 11 amino acids. The germline V gene has CDR1 MNHEY and CDR2 SMNVEV (reference sequence). With 10 bases removed from V and 8 bases from J, the gap between germline ends came to 12 bases. CDR3 bases: TGTGCCACCAGCCTCTGGGATGAGCAGTTCTTC. Translation: CATSLWDEQFF.